This record looks at one T cell receptor (beta chain) sequence and its context. CDR1 MNHEY and CDR2 SVGAGI come from the germline V gene. V was pared by 0 bases and J by 3 bases, with 7 bases between. This CDR3 comprises 14 residues. The data were obtained in a study of T cell changes during pregnancy in multiple sclerosis. Some clones are missing from TCRdb's copy, which holds only in-frame ones; the method was immunoSEQ multiplex PCR. The sample gives about 41,000 clones, 85% to 95% of which show up once; about 6.7% is in the top ten. The source was CD8+ T cells from peripheral blood mononuclear cells, collected in the third trimester of pregnancy. The sequence derives from a female donor with multiple sclerosis, enrolled in a pregnancy study. The V call is TRBV6-5, the J call TRBJ2-3; tentative D call: TRBD1 (5 bases). CDR3 protein: CASSYSSGTDTQYF. The CDR3 nucleotides are TGTGCCAGCAGTTACTCTTCAGGGACAGATACGCAGTATTTT.